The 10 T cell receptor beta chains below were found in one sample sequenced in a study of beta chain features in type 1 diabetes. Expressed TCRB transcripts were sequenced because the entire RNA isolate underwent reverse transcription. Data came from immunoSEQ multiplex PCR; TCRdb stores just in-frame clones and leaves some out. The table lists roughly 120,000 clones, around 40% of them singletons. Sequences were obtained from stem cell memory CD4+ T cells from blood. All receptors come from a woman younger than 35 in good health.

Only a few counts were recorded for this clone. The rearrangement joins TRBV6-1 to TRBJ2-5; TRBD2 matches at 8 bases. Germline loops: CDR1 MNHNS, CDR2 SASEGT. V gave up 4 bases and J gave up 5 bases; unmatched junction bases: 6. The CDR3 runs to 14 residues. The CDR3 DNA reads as TGTGCCAGCAGTGGGAGGACTAGCCCCGAGACCCAGTACTTC. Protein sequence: CASSGRTSPETQYF.

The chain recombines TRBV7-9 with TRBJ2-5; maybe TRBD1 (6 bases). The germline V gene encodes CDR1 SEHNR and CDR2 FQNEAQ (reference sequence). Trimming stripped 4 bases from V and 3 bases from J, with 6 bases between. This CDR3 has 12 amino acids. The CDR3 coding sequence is TGTGCCAGCAGCTACAGGGAAGAGACCCAGTACTTC. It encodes CASSYREETQYF.

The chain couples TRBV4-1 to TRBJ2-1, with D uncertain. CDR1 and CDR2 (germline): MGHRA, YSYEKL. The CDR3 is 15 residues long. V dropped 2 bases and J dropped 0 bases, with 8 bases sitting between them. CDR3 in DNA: TGCGCCAGCAGCCAATGGGCCAGCTCCTACAATGAGCAGTTCTTC. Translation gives CASSQWASSYNEQFF.

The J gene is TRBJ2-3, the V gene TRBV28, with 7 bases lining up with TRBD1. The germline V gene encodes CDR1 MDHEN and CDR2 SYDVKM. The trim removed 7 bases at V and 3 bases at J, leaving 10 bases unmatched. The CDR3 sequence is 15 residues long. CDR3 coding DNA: TGTGCCAGCACTGCAGGGGGTTTCGGAACAGATACGCAGTATTTT. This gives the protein CASTAGGFGTDTQYF.

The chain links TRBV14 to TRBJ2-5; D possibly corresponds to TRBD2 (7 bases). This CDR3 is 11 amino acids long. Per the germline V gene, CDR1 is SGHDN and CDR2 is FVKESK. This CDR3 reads CVGGRQETQYF. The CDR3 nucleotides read TGTGTCGGGGGGCGCCAAGAGACCCAGTACTTC.

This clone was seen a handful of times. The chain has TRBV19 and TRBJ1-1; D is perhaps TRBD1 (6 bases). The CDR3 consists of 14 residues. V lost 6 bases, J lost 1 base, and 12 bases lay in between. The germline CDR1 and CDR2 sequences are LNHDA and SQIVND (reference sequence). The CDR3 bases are TGTGCCAGTAGGACAGGTTCGTGGAACACTGAAGCTTTCTTT. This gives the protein CASRTGSWNTEAFF.

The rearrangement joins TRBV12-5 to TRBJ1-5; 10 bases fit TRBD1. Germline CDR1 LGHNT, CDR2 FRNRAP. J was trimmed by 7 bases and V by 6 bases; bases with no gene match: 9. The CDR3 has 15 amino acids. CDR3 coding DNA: TGTGCTAGTGGCGTTGAAGACAGGGGGCAACAGCCCCAGCATTTT. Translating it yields CASGVEDRGQQPQHF. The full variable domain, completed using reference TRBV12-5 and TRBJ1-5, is DARVTQTPRHKVTEMGQEVTMRCQPILGHNTVFWYRQTMMQGLELLAYFRNRAPLDDSGMPKDRFSAEMPDATLATLKIQPSEPRDSAVYFCASGVEDRGQQPQHFGDGTRLSIL.

The CDR3 DNA follows: TGTGCCAGCAGCCAAGAAGGGAAAAACGGGATAGCCAAAAACATTCAGTACTTC. Translation: CASSQEGKNGIAKNIQYF. The V call is TRBV14, the J call TRBJ2-4, with D tentatively TRBD2 (5 bases). V shed 0 bases and J shed 0 bases, with 15 bases lying between them. The length of the CDR3 is 18 residues. Germline lookup yields CDR1 SGHDN and CDR2 FVKESK. Full variable domain (missing parts from reference TRBV14 and TRBJ2-4): EAGVTQFPSHSVIEKGQTVTLRCDPISGHDNLYWYRRVMGKEIKFLLHFVKESKQDESGMPNNRFLAERTGGTYSTLKVQPAELEDSGVYFCASSQEGKNGIAKNIQYFGAGTRLSVL.

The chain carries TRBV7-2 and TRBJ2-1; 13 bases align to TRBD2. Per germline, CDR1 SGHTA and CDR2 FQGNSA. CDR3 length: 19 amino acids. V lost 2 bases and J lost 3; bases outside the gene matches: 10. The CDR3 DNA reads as TGTGCCAGCAGCTTACGACTAGCGGGAGGCTCTTCCCACTACAATGAGCAGTTCTTC. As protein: CASSLRLAGGSSHYNEQFF.

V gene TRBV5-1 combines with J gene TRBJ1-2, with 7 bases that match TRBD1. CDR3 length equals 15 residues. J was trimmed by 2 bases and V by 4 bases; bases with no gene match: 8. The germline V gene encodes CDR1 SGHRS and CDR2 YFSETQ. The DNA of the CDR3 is TGCGCCAGCAGCCCGGGGACAGTGAACAACTATGGCTACACCTTC. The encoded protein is CASSPGTVNNYGYTF.